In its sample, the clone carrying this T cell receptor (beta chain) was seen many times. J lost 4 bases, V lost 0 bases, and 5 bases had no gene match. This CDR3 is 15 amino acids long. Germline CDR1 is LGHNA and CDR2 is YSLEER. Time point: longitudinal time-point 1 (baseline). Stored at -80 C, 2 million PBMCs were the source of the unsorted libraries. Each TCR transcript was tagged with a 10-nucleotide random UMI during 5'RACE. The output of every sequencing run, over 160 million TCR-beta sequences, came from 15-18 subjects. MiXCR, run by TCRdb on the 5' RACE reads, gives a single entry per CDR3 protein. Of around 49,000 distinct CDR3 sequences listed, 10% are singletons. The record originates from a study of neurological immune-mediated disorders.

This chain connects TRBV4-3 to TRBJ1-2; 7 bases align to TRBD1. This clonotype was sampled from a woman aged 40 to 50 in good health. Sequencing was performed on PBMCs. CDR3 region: CASSQDWQGVYGYTF. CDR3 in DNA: TGCGCCAGCAGCCAAGATTGGCAGGGGGTCTATGGCTACACCTTC.